Below, 23 T cell receptor beta chains from the same sample are listed, as sequenced in a study of blood T cells in healthy people across ages. Using a J-beta primer mix together with a sample-barcoded 5' primer, a second PCR was run for about 7 to 12 cycles. Using its own MiXCR run on the 5' RACE reads, TCRdb lists one record per CDR3 protein. The sample carries about 1.8 million distinct CDR3 sequences, about 50% recorded once. Material: blood. These receptors all come from a woman in her 40s in good health.

The CDR3 here is CSAQRDTANMQYF. In DNA form, the CDR3 reads TGCAGTGCCCAACGGGATACCGCTAATATGCAGTATTTT. J is TRBJ2-3 and V is TRBV20-1; TRBD2 might be the D (5 bases). Germline V gene data show CDR1 as DFQATT and CDR2 as SNEGSKA (reference sequence). V was cut by 6 bases and J by 11 bases, with 21 bases left in between. The CDR3 loop spans 13 amino acids.

The chain employs TRBV6-2 or TRBV6-3 and TRBJ2-5, with D possibly TRBD2 on 5 matching bases. Judging by the DNA end, TRBJ2-7 fits better; the J call may be wrong. The CDR3 consists of 18 residues. From germline, CDR1 is MNHEY and CDR2 SVGEGT. CDR3 region: CASSYSSGFGNGAYEQYF. CDR3 coding DNA: TGTGCCAGCAGTTACTCGAGTGGCTTCGGGAATGGGGCCTACGAGCAGTACTTC.

V usage is TRBV6-6 and J usage is TRBJ1-1, with unresolved D. CDR3 length: 13 amino acids. V lost 1 base and J lost 4, with 7 bases in between. Germline CDR1 MNHNY, CDR2 SVGAGI (reference sequence). Written as DNA, the CDR3 is TGTGCCAGCAGTTACTTCGCTGGCACTGAAGCTTTCTTT. As protein: CASSYFAGTEAFF.

This clonotype was seen only a few times. V gene TRBV27 combines with J gene TRBJ2-1; 9 nucleotides align to TRBD1. The J segment lost 8 bases and the V segment lost 5 bases, leaving 10 bases of the junction unmatched. Germline lookup yields CDR1 MNHEY and CDR2 SMNVEV (reference sequence). The CDR3 loop spans 15 amino acids. CDR3 protein: CASSQRQGGLDEQFF. The DNA of the CDR3 is TGTGCCAGCAGTCAACGACAGGGGGGTCTCGATGAGCAGTTCTTC.

The chain links TRBV2 to TRBJ2-5; 7 bases are shared with TRBD1. The trim removed 0 bases at V and 1 base at J, leaving 5 bases unmatched. Per germline, CDR1 SNHLY and CDR2 FYNNEI. This CDR3 has 16 residues. The CDR3 nucleotides read TGTGCCAGCAGTGAAGCGGAGACAGGGATCCAAGAGACCCAGTACTTC. It codes for CASSEAETGIQETQYF.

This chain uses TRBV6-5 with TRBJ2-1; D is unclear. Germline assignment: CDR1 MNHEY and CDR2 SVGAGI. The CDR3 is made up of 11 amino acids. V lost 10 bases to trimming and J lost 8 bases, with 12 bases between them. The CDR3 DNA reads TGTGCCACGATTTCGGGCCATGAGCAGTTCTTC. Its protein is CATISGHEQFF.

This clonotype was observed a few times. This chain joins TRBV20-1 and TRBJ2-1; 9 nucleotides align to TRBD2. CDR3 length equals 14 residues. Germline CDR1 reads DFQATT; CDR2 reads SNEGSKA (reference sequence). Germline trimming cut 3 bases from V and 7 bases from J; bases unmatched to any gene: 7. The CDR3 is CSASAGGPSNEQFF. The CDR3 DNA follows: TGCAGTGCTAGTGCGGGGGGGCCGTCGAATGAGCAGTTCTTC.

This clonotype has just a few counts. The chain couples TRBV28 to TRBJ1-5, with D perhaps TRBD1 (6 bases). The CDR3 is 14 residues long. Germline lookup yields CDR1 MDHEN and CDR2 SYDVKM. V gave up 0 bases and J gave up 5 bases, with 8 bases separating them. CDR3 residues: CASSLWDSHQPQHF. Written as DNA, the CDR3 is TGTGCCAGCAGTTTATGGGACAGCCATCAGCCCCAGCATTTT.

The chain links TRBV5-1 to TRBJ2-5; 10 bases align to TRBD2. Germline lookup yields CDR1 SGHRS and CDR2 YFSETQ. V was clipped by 1 base and J by 3 bases; unmatched bases: 9. This CDR3 has 17 amino acids. The CDR3 bases are TGCGCCAGCAGCTTGCACGGTAGCGGGGGGAAAAAAGAGACCCAGTACTTC. The encoded protein is CASSLHGSGGKKETQYF.

This chain links TRBV9 with TRBJ2-1; TRBD1 is a possible D gene (5 bases). Trimming pared 4 bases from V and 7 bases from J, leaving 9 bases between. From germline, CDR1 is SGDLS and CDR2 YYNGEE. The CDR3 contains 12 residues. The CDR3 is CASSSKGNEQFF. The CDR3 bases are TGTGCCAGCAGCTCCAAGGGGAATGAGCAGTTCTTC.

J is TRBJ2-1 and V is TRBV7-2, with a tentative D call TRBD1 (6 bases). The CDR3 length is 19 residues. The germline gives CDR1 SGHTA, CDR2 FQGNSA. The V gene lost 5 bases and the J gene lost 3 bases, with 26 bases spanning the gap. The chain's CDR3 is CASSPRLQGALSYYNEQFF. In nucleotides, the CDR3 is TGTGCCAGCAGCCCCCGCCTACAGGGAGCCCTAAGTTACTACAATGAGCAGTTCTTC.

Details on this clonotype: Germline and junction disagree at one end, which may indicate a read error. The V gene is TRBV7-2, the J gene TRBJ2-3; D may match TRBD1 or TRBD2 (5 bases each). The CDR3 covers 15 residues. Germline loops: CDR1 SGHTA, CDR2 FQGNSA. CDR3 residues: CASSLAGTVTGTQYF. In DNA, the CDR3 is TGTGCCAGCAGCTTAGCCGGGACGGTCACAGGTACGCAGTATTTT. Together with reference TRBV7-2 and TRBJ2-3, the CDR3 gives the full variable domain: GAGVSQSPSNKVTEKGKDVELRCDPISGHTALYWYRQSLGQGLEFLIYFQGNSAPDKSGLPSDRFSAERTGGSVSTLTIQRTQQEDSAVYLCASSLAGTVTGTQYFGPGTRLTVL.

V usage is TRBV14 and J usage is TRBJ2-1, with 7 bases lining up with TRBD1. V lost 7 bases to trimming and J lost 3 bases; unmatched junction nucleotides: 6. Germline V gives CDR1 SGHDN, CDR2 FVKESK. The CDR3 loop spans 14 amino acids. As DNA, the CDR3 is TGTGCCAGCACTTGGGGACAGAGCTACAATGAGCAGTTCTTC. It yields the protein CASTWGQSYNEQFF.

This chain links TRBV9 with TRBJ1-3; tentative D call: TRBD1 (6 bases). Trimming pared 0 bases from V and 3 bases from J, leaving 10 bases between. Germline V gene data show CDR1 as SGDLS and CDR2 as YYNGEE. There are 15 residues in the CDR3. CDR3 nucleotide sequence: TGTGCCAGCAGCGTAGGTGGGGGCCATGGAAACACCATATATTTT. This sequence encodes CASSVGGGHGNTIYF.

The gene calls are TRBV20-1 and TRBJ2-7; 10 bases match TRBD2. Germline V lookup: CDR1 DFQATT, CDR2 SNEGSKA (reference sequence). CDR3 size: 19 residues. V was clipped by 3 bases and J by 3 bases; unmatched bases: 20. In DNA form, the CDR3 reads TGCAGTGCTAGCATGACAGGCGCCGCTAGCGGGGGATATTACTACGAGCAGTACTTC. It specifies CSASMTGAASGGYYYEQYF.

The DNA of the CDR3 is TGTGCCAGCAGTGACCCAGGGAGGGCGCTTGGCTACACCTTC. It is translated as CASSDPGRALGYTF. The chain is built from TRBV25-1 and TRBJ1-2, with D possibly being TRBD1 (5 bases). The germline V and J ends were trimmed by 3 bases and 7 bases, with 15 bases remaining between them. Germline CDR1 reads MGHDK; CDR2 reads SYGVNS. This CDR3 contains 14 residues.

The chain links TRBV7-2 to TRBJ2-1; D not resolved. V lost 4 bases, J lost 6 bases, and 10 bases lay in between. The CDR3 is 13 residues long. Germline CDR1 is SGHTA and CDR2 is FQGNSA. Here the CDR3 DNA reads TGTGCCAGCAGCTCCCCGCTGGGCAATGAGCAGTTCTTC. It yields the protein CASSSPLGNEQFF.

The V and J genes are TRBV4-1 and TRBJ2-3; D is unclear. V shed 0 bases and J shed 4 bases, with 8 bases lying between them. The CDR3 runs 14 residues. Germline values: CDR1 MGHRA, CDR2 YSYEKL. The CDR3 is CASSQEGGPDTQYF. The CDR3 DNA follows: TGCGCCAGCAGCCAAGAGGGTGGTCCAGATACGCAGTATTTT.

This clonotype was counted ten times or more. This chain uses TRBV7-2 with TRBJ1-5; D might be TRBD1 (6 bases). The CDR3 runs to 14 residues. Germline loops: CDR1 SGHTA, CDR2 FQGNSA. V was cut by 1 base and J by 8 bases, with 12 bases left in between. The CDR3 loop is CASSLEGGRKPQHF. In DNA form, the CDR3 reads TGTGCCAGCAGCTTAGAGGGGGGGCGAAAGCCCCAGCATTTT.

In regard to this clonotype: A read error may produce the germline difference seen at one junction end. The chain carries TRBV12-3 or TRBV12-4 and TRBJ2-7; weak D call: TRBD1 (5 bases). The CDR3 contains 13 residues. CDR3 sequence reads: CASSLVQGSEQYF. The CDR3 DNA reads as TGTGCCAGCAGCTTAGTCCAGGGTAGCGAGCAGTACTTC.

This clonotype was counted between two and nine times. The V call is TRBV7-2, the J call TRBJ2-7; TRBD1 matches 9 bases. Germline V gives CDR1 SGHTA, CDR2 FQGNSA. J gave up 6 bases and V 5 bases, and 8 bases lay outside the gene matches. The CDR3 is 14 amino acids. Written as DNA, the CDR3 is TGTGCCAGCAGCCCCCGACAGGGGGGGTCCGAGCAGTACTTC. Protein sequence: CASSPRQGGSEQYF.

The V and J genes are TRBV10-3 and TRBJ1-1; D possibly corresponds to TRBD1 (5 bases). Trimming took 6 bases from V and 4 from J, leaving 9 bases between them. CDR1 is ENHRY, CDR2 SYGVKD, per germline. The CDR3 consists of 12 residues. The CDR3 spells CAIRGLITEAFF. In DNA, the CDR3 is TGTGCCATCAGGGGGCTGATCACTGAAGCTTTCTTT.

The chain recombines TRBV10-3 with TRBJ2-3, with 8 bases aligning to TRBD2. Germline V CDR1 and CDR2: ENHRY, SYGVKD. CDR3 length: 15 amino acids. J was trimmed by 2 bases and V by 5 bases; bases with no gene match: 6. In nucleotides, the CDR3 is TGTGCCATCAGTAAAACTAGCGGTTCCACAGATACGCAGTATTTT. Protein product: CAISKTSGSTDTQYF.